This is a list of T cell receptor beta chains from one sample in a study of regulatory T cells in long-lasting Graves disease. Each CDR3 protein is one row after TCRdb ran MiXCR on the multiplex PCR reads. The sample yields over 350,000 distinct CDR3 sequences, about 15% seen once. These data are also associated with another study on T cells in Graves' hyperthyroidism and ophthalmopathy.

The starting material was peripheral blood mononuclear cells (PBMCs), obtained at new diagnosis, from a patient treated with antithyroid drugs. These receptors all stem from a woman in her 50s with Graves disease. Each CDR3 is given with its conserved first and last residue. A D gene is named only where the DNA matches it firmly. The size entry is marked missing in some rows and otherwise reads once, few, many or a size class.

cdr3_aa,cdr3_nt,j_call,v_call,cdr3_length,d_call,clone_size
CASSRNKGNEQFF,TGTGCTAGCAGCCGAAACAAGGGGAATGAGCAGTTCTTC,TRBJ2-1,TRBV7-7,13,.,many
CASSPGGDQPQHF,TGTGCCAGCTCACCGGGGGGGGATCAGCCCCAGCATTTT,TRBJ1-5,TRBV18,13,.,many
CASSLTGLDTIYF,TGTGCCAGCAGCCTGACAGGGTTGGACACCATATATTTT,TRBJ1-3,TRBV7-2,13,TRBD1,many
CAWSAGISPLHF,TGTGCCTGGAGTGCAGGGATTTCACCCCTCCACTTT,TRBJ1-6,TRBV30,12,.,.
CASSADGTADNEQFF,TGCGCCAGCAGCGCCGACGGGACAGCCGACAATGAGCAGTTCTTC,TRBJ2-1,TRBV5-1,15,TRBD1,many
CASSETSGRALETQYF,TGTGCCAGCAGTGAAACTAGCGGGAGGGCCTTAGAGACCCAGTACTTC,TRBJ2-5,TRBV6-2/TRBV6-3,16,TRBD2,.
CASSPGDSGGETQYF,TGCGCCAGCAGCCCTGGTGATAGCGGGGGCGAGACCCAGTACTTC,TRBJ2-5,TRBV5-1,15,TRBD2,.
CASSSVGGTGGYNEQFF,TGTGCCAGCAGCTCAGTTGGCGGGACAGGAGGCTACAATGAGCAGTTCTTC,TRBJ2-1,TRBV28,17,TRBD1,many
CASSPGVGGDYEQYF,TGTGCCAGTAGTCCAGGGGTTGGAGGGGATTACGAGCAGTACTTC,TRBJ2-7,TRBV19,15,.,few
CATSDRGRALYNEQFF,TGTGCCACCAGTGATCGGGGCAGGGCGCTCTACAATGAGCAGTTCTTC,TRBJ2-1,TRBV24-1,16,.,many
CSARILDAAEEQYF,TGCAGTGCTAGAATCTTGGACGCCGCGGAGGAGCAGTACTTC,TRBJ2-7,TRBV20-1,14,.,.
CASSESLAGTDTQYF,TGTGCCAGCAGTGAATCACTAGCAGGCACAGATACGCAGTATTTT,TRBJ2-3,TRBV2,15,.,many
CASSSLGPSQGQYF,TGTGCCAGCAGTTCCCTGGGACCCTCCCAAGGGCAGTACTTC,TRBJ2-7,TRBV27,14,.,many
CSAEASGRTSQFF,TGCAGCGCCGAGGCTAGCGGGAGAACATCCCAGTTCTTC,TRBJ2-1,TRBV29-1,13,TRBD2,many
CASSQAGATADTQYF,TGCGCCAGCAGCCAAGCGGGAGCTACCGCAGATACGCAGTATTTT,TRBJ2-3,TRBV4-1,15,.,.
CSARDLNSTDTQYF,TGCAGTGCTAGAGATCTTAATAGCACAGATACGCAGTATTTT,TRBJ2-3,TRBV20-1,14,.,.
CASSQRLLPHPTQLGGYTF,TGTGCCAGCAGCCAACGGTTACTCCCCCACCCCACTCAACTAGGAGGCTACACCTTC,TRBJ1-2,TRBV16,19,.,many
CSARDPLGPSSYNSPLHF,TGCAGTGCTAGAGACCCTCTAGGCCCAAGCTCCTATAATTCACCCCTCCACTTT,TRBJ1-6,TRBV20-1,18,.,.
CASSRTGGSDIQYF,TGTGCCAGCAGCAGAACAGGGGGCTCAGACATTCAGTACTTC,TRBJ2-4,TRBV28,14,TRBD1,many
CASSQEGAREVPTDTQYF,TGCGCCAGCAGCCAAGAGGGGGCGAGGGAAGTCCCCACAGATACGCAGTATTTT,TRBJ2-3,TRBV4-1,18,.,few
CASSSPGQGNTEAFF,TGTGCCAGCAGTTCACCGGGACAGGGGAACACTGAAGCTTTCTTT,TRBJ1-1,TRBV28,15,TRBD1,many
CASSSQGIWETQYF,TGTGCCAGCAGCTCACAGGGGATTTGGGAGACCCAGTACTTC,TRBJ2-5,TRBV13,14,TRBD1,.
CASSLSLGQMTEAFF,TGCGCCAGCAGCTTGTCCCTCGGACAGATGACTGAAGCTTTCTTT,TRBJ1-1,TRBV5-1,15,.,few
CASSLEARQSYGYTF,TGCGCCAGCAGCTTGGAGGCCCGACAGAGCTATGGCTACACCTTC,TRBJ1-2,TRBV5-1,15,.,few